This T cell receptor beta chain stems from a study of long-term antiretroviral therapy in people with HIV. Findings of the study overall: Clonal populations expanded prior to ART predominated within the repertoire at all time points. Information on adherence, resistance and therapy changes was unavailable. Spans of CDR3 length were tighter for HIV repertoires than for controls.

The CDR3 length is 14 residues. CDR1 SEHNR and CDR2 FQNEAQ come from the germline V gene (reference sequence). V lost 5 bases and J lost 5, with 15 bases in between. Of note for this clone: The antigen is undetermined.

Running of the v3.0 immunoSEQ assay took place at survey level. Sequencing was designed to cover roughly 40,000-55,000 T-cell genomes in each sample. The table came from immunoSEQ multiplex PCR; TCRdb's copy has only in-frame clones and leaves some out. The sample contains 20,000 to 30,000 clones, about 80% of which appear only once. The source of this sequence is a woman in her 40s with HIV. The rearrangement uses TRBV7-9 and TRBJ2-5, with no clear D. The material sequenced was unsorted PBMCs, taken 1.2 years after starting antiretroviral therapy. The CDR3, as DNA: TGTGCCAGCAGCCCGACACTTAACGGGGAGACCCAGTACTTC. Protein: CASSPTLNGETQYF. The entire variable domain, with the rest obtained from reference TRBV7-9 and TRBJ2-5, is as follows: DTGVSQNPRHKITKRGQNVTFRCDPISEHNRLYWYRQTLGQGPEFLTYFQNEAQLEKSRLLSDRFSAERPKGSFSTLEIQRTEQGDSAMYLCASSPTLNGETQYFGPGTRLLVL.